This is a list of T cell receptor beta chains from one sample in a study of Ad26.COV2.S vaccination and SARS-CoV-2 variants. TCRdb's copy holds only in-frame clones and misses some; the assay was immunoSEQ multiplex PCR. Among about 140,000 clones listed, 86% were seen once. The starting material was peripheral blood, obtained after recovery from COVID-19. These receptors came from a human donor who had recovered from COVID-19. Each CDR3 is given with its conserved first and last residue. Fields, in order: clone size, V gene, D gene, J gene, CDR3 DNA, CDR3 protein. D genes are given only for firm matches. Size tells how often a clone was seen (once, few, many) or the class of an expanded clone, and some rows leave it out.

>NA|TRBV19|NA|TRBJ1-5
TGTGCCAGTAGTATGGGGACAAAGGGCAGCAATCAGCCCCAGCATTTT
CASSMGTKGSNQPQHF
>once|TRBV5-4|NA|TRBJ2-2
TGTGCCAGAATCCGGGACATATCGAACACCGGGGAGCTGTTTTTT
CARIRDISNTGELFF
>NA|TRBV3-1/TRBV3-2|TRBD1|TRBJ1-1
TGTGCCAGCAGCCTTTGGGACAGCGATCACACTGAAGCTTTCTTT
CASSLWDSDHTEAFF
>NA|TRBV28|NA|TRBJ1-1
TGTGCCAGCAGCGACGAAAAAGCGGAGGTATATGAAGCTTTCTTT
CASSDEKAEVYEAFF
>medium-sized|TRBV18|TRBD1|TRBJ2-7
TGTGCCAGCTCTCTCGGACAGGGGGGGGACGAGCAGTACTTC
CASSLGQGGDEQYF
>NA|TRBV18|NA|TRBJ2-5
TGTGCCAGCTCACCACCGACAGGCCAAGAGACCCAGTACTTC
CASSPPTGQETQYF
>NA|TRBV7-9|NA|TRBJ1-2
TGTGCCAGCAGCTTAGACCTAGACAGGAATAACGACTATGGCTACACCTTC
CASSLDLDRNNDYGYTF
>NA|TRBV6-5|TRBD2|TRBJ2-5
TGTGCCAGCAGATCCGCGGGGGGCCGAACGGAGACCCAGTACTTC
CASRSAGGRTETQYF
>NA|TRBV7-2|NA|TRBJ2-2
TGTGCCAGCAGCTTAGGGGGGATGAACGCCGGGGAGCTGTTTTTT
CASSLGGMNAGELFF
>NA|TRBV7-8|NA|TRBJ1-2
TGTGCCAGCAGCCCTTGGGGGCAGGTACCTAACTATGGCTACACCTTC
CASSPWGQVPNYGYTF
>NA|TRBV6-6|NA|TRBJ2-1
TGTGCCAGTGCTAAAGACAGTACCACTTACAATGAGCAGTTCTTC
CASAKDSTTYNEQFF
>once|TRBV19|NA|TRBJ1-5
TGTGCCAGTGGAATGGACTCAGGGCATAGCAATCAGCCCCAGCATTTT
CASGMDSGHSNQPQHF
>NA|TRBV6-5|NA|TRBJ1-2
TGTGCCAGCAGTTACGGGTCAAAGGGAGGCTACACCTTC
CASSYGSKGGYTF
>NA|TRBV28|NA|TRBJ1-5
TGTGCCAGCAGTTCCGGATCCCCTCAAAACCGGGCCCAGCATTTT
CASSSGSPQNRAQHF
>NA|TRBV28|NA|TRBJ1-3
TGTGCCAGCAGCGCTACAGACTCTGGAAACACCATATATTTT
CASSATDSGNTIYF
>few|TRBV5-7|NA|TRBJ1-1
TGTGCCAGCAGCTTGAGGGAGAGCTGCACTGAAGCTTTCTTT
CASSLRESCTEAFF
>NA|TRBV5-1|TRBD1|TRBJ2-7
TGCGCCAGCAGCTTTTCCCTTTCAGGGACAGGGGAGGCCGAGCAGTACTTC
CASSFSLSGTGEAEQYF
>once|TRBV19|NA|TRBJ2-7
TGTGCCAGTAGTATAACGGTGACAGGCAGCTACGAGCAGTACTTC
CASSITVTGSYEQYF
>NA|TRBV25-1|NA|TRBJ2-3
TGTGCCAGCAGTGAAGGGAGCACAGATACGCAGTATTTT
CASSEGSTDTQYF
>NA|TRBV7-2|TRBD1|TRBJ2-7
TGTGCCAGCAGCTTAAACAGGGGGCGGGAGGAGCAGTACTTC
CASSLNRGREEQYF
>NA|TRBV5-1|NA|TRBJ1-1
TGCGCCAGCAGAAAGGGGGGCAACACTGAAGCTTTCTTT
CASRKGGNTEAFF
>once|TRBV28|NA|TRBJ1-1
TGTGCCAGCAGTTCCCGGGGAACTGAAGCTTTCTTT
CASSSRGTEAFF
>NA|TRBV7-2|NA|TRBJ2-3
TGTGCCAGCAGCCCCAGGGTAGCTACAGATACGCAGTATTTT
CASSPRVATDTQYF
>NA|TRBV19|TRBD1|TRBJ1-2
TGTGCCAGTAGTATTAGGACAGGGACCCATGGCTACACCTTC
CASSIRTGTHGYTF
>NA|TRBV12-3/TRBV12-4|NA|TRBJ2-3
TGTGCCAGCCGATCAAGCGGCGTAGATACGCAGTATTTT
CASRSSGVDTQYF
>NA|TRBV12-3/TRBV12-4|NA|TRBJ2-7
TGTGCCAGCAGTTTCAAGACCGAGCAGTACTTC
CASSFKTEQYF
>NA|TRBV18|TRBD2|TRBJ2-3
TGTGCCAGCTCACCACCGCGCGGGGGGGTAGATACGCAGTATTTT
CASSPPRGGVDTQYF
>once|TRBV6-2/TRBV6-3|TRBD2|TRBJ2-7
TGTGCCAGCAGTTACTCCCGGACTAGCGGGGGCCTCTACGAGCAGTACTTC
CASSYSRTSGGLYEQYF
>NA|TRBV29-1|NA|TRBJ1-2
NA
CSVGPGQGFHGYTF
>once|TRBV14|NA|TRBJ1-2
TGTGCCAGCAGCCAAGGGGACGTAAAAGGTCAGGGCTACACCTTC
CASSQGDVKGQGYTF
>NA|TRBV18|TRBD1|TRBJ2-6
TGTGCCACCAGCAGGGGGTCTGGGGCCAACGTCCTGACTTTC
CATSRGSGANVLTF
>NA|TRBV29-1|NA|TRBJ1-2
TGCAGCGTTGACGACTACTATGGCTACACCTTC
CSVDDYYGYTF
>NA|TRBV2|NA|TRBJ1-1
TGTGCCAGCAGTGAAGGGCCGGGCACTGAAGCTTTCTTT
CASSEGPGTEAFF
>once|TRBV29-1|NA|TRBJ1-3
TGCAGCGTTCGCTTGCAGGGGCCTGGAAACACCATATATTTT
CSVRLQGPGNTIYF
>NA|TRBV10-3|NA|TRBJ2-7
TGTGCCATCAGTCAGGGTGACAGAGGCAGTTACGAGCAGTACTTC
CAISQGDRGSYEQYF
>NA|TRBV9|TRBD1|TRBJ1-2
TGTGCCAGCAGCGTAGGGCCGGACAGGGTTAACTATGGCTACACCTTC
CASSVGPDRVNYGYTF
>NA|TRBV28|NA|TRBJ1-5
TGTGCCACACGGGTCGGTCAGCCCCAGCATTTT
CATRVGQPQHF